This TCR beta chain is drawn from a study of T cell clusters in autoimmune cytopenias. The study's findings and limits: A dominant lymphoma-associated repertoire apparently masked the cluster-lack signature in secondary cytopenia versus chronic lymphocytic leukemia.

TRB was amplified by touch-down multiplex PCR, primer pools A and B combined. Each CDR3 protein gets one entry in TCRdb, which reprocessed the multiplex PCR reads and gives no DNA. The table for this sample gives 11,000 or so distinct CDR3 sequences. CDR3 size: 14 residues. Germline loops: CDR1 MNHNY, CDR2 SVGAGI (reference sequence). Tens of thousands of genome equivalents of blood DNA were amplified for TRB. Comment on this clonotype: The antigen remains undetermined.

This sample was also put to use in a study of T cell repertoires in aging, cancer and after chemotherapy. According to that study: Compared with age-matched healthy donors, untreated hematological or solid cancer patients showed higher blood TCR clonality.

The rearrangement uses TRBV6-6 and TRBJ2-5; there is no DNA to check the TCRdb D call of TRBD1. Sequencing input: peripheral blood. The sequence was obtained from a human donor in good health. CDR3 sequence: CASSYGQGAETQYF.